This TCR beta chain was identified during a study of control samples from healthy donors and cancer patients. Assay used: immunoSEQ multiplex PCR; TCRdb lists only in-frame clones, some missing. The table shows some 120,000 clones, with more than 75% occurring only once. Trimming at V came to 5 bases and at J to 4 bases, leaving 2 bases not matched to a gene. Germline assignment: CDR1 MDHEN and CDR2 SYDVKM. CDR3 length equals 13 residues. The clonotype comes from a woman in her 70s in good health. Sequenced sample: blood. This chain connects TRBV28 to TRBJ1-1; TRBD1 matches at 9 bases. The CDR3 region is CASSGTGPTEAFF. The CDR3 region has the DNA TGTGCCAGCAGTGGGACAGGGCCCACTGAAGCTTTCTTT.